A selection of T cell receptor beta chains follows, all from one sample in a study of OX40 agonist ivuxolimab in advanced cancers. Clones were read by immunoSEQ multiplex PCR, and TCRdb kept only the in-frame ones, dropping some. The top ten clones hold 25% to 30% of a sample with roughly 42,000 clones, about 90% of them seen once. This specimen was CD4+ or CD8+ T cells sorted from blood, taken in a trial of the OX40 agonist ivuxolimab. The source is an adult with an advanced solid tumor such as melanoma, head and neck, liver or kidney cancer. Each CDR3 is given with its conserved first and last residue. The D gene is left open where the match is weak. Clone size is shown for a subset of rows, as once, few, many or a class of expanded clone.

v_call	j_call	d_call	clone_size	cdr3_nt	cdr3_aa
TRBV27	TRBJ2-3	-	-	TGTGCCAGCAGCCCCGGGAGAGGGGGCACAGATACGCAGTATTTT	CASSPGRGGTDTQYF
TRBV7-9	TRBJ2-7	TRBD1	-	TGTGCCAGCAGCTCTGGGGACAGGGATGTCGTCTACGAGCAGTACTTC	CASSSGDRDVVYEQYF
TRBV9	TRBJ2-1	TRBD2	once	TGTGCCAGCAGCGTAGAGGCCGGGCTAGCGGGAGGGAATGAGCAGTTCTTC	CASSVEAGLAGGNEQFF
TRBV6-4	TRBJ2-1	TRBD2	few	TGTGCCAGCAGTCTACATGGGACTAGCGGGGAGGTTGAGCAGTTCTTC	CASSLHGTSGEVEQFF
TRBV28	TRBJ1-4	-	-	TGTGCCAGCAGTTTCTCCGGTCGTTTTGAAAAACTGTTTTTT	CASSFSGRFEKLFF
TRBV27	TRBJ1-5	TRBD1	-	TGTGCCAGCAGTCAGGGACAGGTTGGCAATCAGCCCCAGCATTTT	CASSQGQVGNQPQHF
TRBV27	TRBJ2-7	-	-	TGTGCCAGCAGCCTAGGGGCGGGCCCGACCTACGAGCAGTACTTC	CASSLGAGPTYEQYF
TRBV7-3	TRBJ2-3	-	many	TGTGCCAGCAGCTTAACTTCCGGGCTCCTCGACGCGCAGTATTTT	CASSLTSGLLDAQYF
TRBV7-2	TRBJ2-7	-	-	TGTGCCAGCAGCCCCAGTCCGGACGGTCACGCGGGGAACGAGCAGTACTTC	CASSPSPDGHAGNEQYF
TRBV11-1	TRBJ2-1	-	-	TGTGCCAGCAGCTTAATACAGGGATTCTCCAATGAGCAGTTCTTC	CASSLIQGFSNEQFF
TRBV7-9	TRBJ2-1	TRBD2	-	TGTGCCAGCACCACACCGGGACTAGCGGGAGAATATGAGCAGTTCTTC	CASTTPGLAGEYEQFF
TRBV19	TRBJ2-1	-	-	TGTGCCAGTAAGCAGGGCTCCTACAATGAGCAGTTCTTC	CASKQGSYNEQFF
TRBV7-2	TRBJ2-7	TRBD2	-	TGTGCCAGCAGCTTAGGTCTAGCGGGCTCCCGGGCGCTCGAGCAGTACTTC	CASSLGLAGSRALEQYF
TRBV16	TRBJ2-1	TRBD1	-	TGTGCCAGCAGCCCCGTACCGGGACAGGGTAACAATGAGCAGTTCTTC	CASSPVPGQGNNEQFF
TRBV2	TRBJ2-7	-	-	TGTGCCAGCAGTGAAGCCTACAGGGTTGACTTC	CASSEAYRVDF
TRBV4-1	TRBJ2-1	TRBD2	-	TGCGCCAGCAGCCAAGATTCACGGGAGGACTACAATGAGCAGTTCTTC	CASSQDSREDYNEQFF
TRBV28	TRBJ1-1	-	-	TGTGCCAGCAGGTCGTTAAGGGACACTGAAGCTTTCTTT	CASRSLRDTEAFF
TRBV27	TRBJ1-5	TRBD1	-	TGTGCCAGCAGTTTAAATAGTGGGACAGGGACCAATCAGCCCCAGCATTTT	CASSLNSGTGTNQPQHF
TRBV6-5	TRBJ2-1	TRBD1	-	TGTGCCAGCAAGCCGGGACAGGTCGATGGCGAGCAGTTCTTC	CASKPGQVDGEQFF
TRBV27	TRBJ2-3	-	-	TGTGCCAGCAGTCAAGGGGCTGTCACAGATACGCAGTATTTT	CASSQGAVTDTQYF
TRBV18	TRBJ2-2	-	-	TGTGCCAGCTCACTAGAATCGATGGGGGAGCTGTTTTTT	CASSLESMGELFF
TRBV4-3	TRBJ2-1	TRBD1	-	TGCGCCAGCAGCCAGGGGGACAGGGAGTACAATGAGCAGTTCTTC	CASSQGDREYNEQFF
TRBV11-2	TRBJ2-2	TRBD2	medium-sized	TGTGCCAGCGGGCTAGCGGGAGCCGGGGAGCTGTTTTTT	CASGLAGAGELFF
TRBV2	TRBJ2-7	-	-	TGTGCCAGCAGTTTCCAGGGTCGCCCCTACGAGCAGTACTTC	CASSFQGRPYEQYF
TRBV5-1	TRBJ2-1	TRBD2	-	TGCGCCAGCAGCTTGGCTACTAGCGTAAACAATGAGCAGTTCTTC	CASSLATSVNNEQFF
TRBV2	TRBJ1-5	TRBD1	-	TGTGCCAGCAGGGTGACAGGGGGTGGACAGCCCCAGCATTTT	CASRVTGGGQPQHF
TRBV15	TRBJ1-5	-	-	TGTGCCACCAGCAGAGATACTGATCAGCCCCAGCATTTT	CATSRDTDQPQHF
TRBV30	TRBJ2-5	-	-	TGTGCCTGGAGTCCTCAGGGTTTGGGGGAGACCCAGTACTTC	CAWSPQGLGETQYF
TRBV6-1	TRBJ2-7	-	-	TGTGCCAGCAGCCACAGGGCTACCTACGAGCAGTACTTC	CASSHRATYEQYF
TRBV19	TRBJ2-1	-	-	TGTGCCAGTAGTCCCTCAGGGAGACTAGTCTCGAGCTCCTACAATGAGCAGTTCTTC	CASSPSGRLVSSSYNEQFF
TRBV28	TRBJ1-1	TRBD1	-	TGTGCCAGCAGCCCTTTGGACAGGACTAAGGACACTGAAGCTTTCTTT	CASSPLDRTKDTEAFF
TRBV5-6	TRBJ2-3	-	-	TGTGCCAGCAGCTTGGTCCCACGGGGCACAGATACGCAGTATTTT	CASSLVPRGTDTQYF
TRBV13	TRBJ2-7	-	-	TGTGCCAGCAGCTTAGGCGGTCAGTACGAGCAGTACTTC	CASSLGGQYEQYF
TRBV19	TRBJ1-5	-	-	TGTGCCAGTAGTATCTCCGGTTTGCAGGTCCAGCCCCAGCATTTT	CASSISGLQVQPQHF
TRBV28	TRBJ1-5	-	-	TGTGCCAGCGACAATAGCAATCAGCCCCAGCATTTT	CASDNSNQPQHF
TRBV5-4	TRBJ2-7	-	-	TGTGCCAGCAGCTTGGTTGCGGGACCACCCTACGAGCAGTACTTC	CASSLVAGPPYEQYF
TRBV7-8	TRBJ1-4	TRBD1	-	TGTGCCAGCAGCTCCCGGACAGGGAATGAAAAACTGTTTTTT	CASSSRTGNEKLFF
TRBV6-1	TRBJ2-1	TRBD2	once	TGTGCCAGCAGTGAATTAACTAGCGGGAGTCGAGCTGGTGAGCAGTTCTTC	CASSELTSGSRAGEQFF
TRBV7-8	TRBJ1-5	-	-	TGTGCCAGCAGCTTGCTAAGGGGCAATCAGCCCCAGCATTTT	CASSLLRGNQPQHF
TRBV6-1	TRBJ1-1	-	-	TGTGCCAGCAGTGAACAGGCCCACCTCTTCCGGGAGGCTTTCTTT	CASSEQAHLFREAFF
TRBV30	TRBJ2-7	TRBD1	-	TGTGCCTGGATGGGACAGGCCTACGAGCAGTACTTC	CAWMGQAYEQYF
TRBV7-6	TRBJ2-7	-	-	TGTGCCAGCAGCTTACTCTCGACCTCCTACGAGCAGTACTTC	CASSLLSTSYEQYF
TRBV5-4	TRBJ2-7	TRBD1	-	TGTGCCAGCAGCTACTCACAGGGGGGCTACGAGCAGTACTTC	CASSYSQGGYEQYF
TRBV28	TRBJ2-4	-	-	TGTGCCAGCAGTCCGCGTACAGGAAAACTAGCCAAAAACATTCAGTACTTC	CASSPRTGKLAKNIQYF
TRBV27	TRBJ1-5	-	-	TGTGCCAGCAGTAACAGGGCTTCTAATCAGCCCCAGCATTTT	CASSNRASNQPQHF